This T cell receptor beta chain was profiled in a study of early T cells in non-severe SARS-CoV-2 infection. About the study: Investigators sequenced bulk RNA drawn from unsorted whole blood, and chains remained unpaired. General observations from the study: The study's VDJdb matching favored anti-spike CD8 responses and missed private and CD4 specificities.

This clonotype has a count of ten or more. Antigen specificity is unknown. Attachment of unique molecular identifiers was made to individual cDNA molecules. TCRdb called the 5' RACE reads again in MiXCR, with one record for every CDR3 protein. This table has some 90,000 distinct CDR3 sequences, approximately 15% appearing once. The sample comprised whole blood. This clonotype was obtained from an adult who was a healthcare worker with PCR-confirmed SARS-CoV-2 infection or an uninfected control (not recorded which).

The chain's CDR3 is CASSPGHPTNEKLFF. The CDR3 nucleotides read TGTGCCAGCAGTCCAGGACATCCAACTAATGAAAAACTGTTTTTT. The rearrangement joins TRBV6-5 to TRBJ1-4; tentative D call: TRBD1 (5 bases). Per germline, CDR1 MNHEY and CDR2 SVGAGI. Trimming pared 5 bases from V and 0 bases from J, leaving 10 bases between. CDR3 length equals 15 residues.